The 3 T cell receptor beta chains reported below all come from one sample, sequenced in a study of cytomegalovirus exposure and HLA in healthy donors. The PCR had 60 Vbeta and 13 Jbeta primers. Libraries were prepared by immunoSEQ multiplex PCR; TCRdb keeps only in-frame clonotypes and omits some of them. In the table there are over 100,000 clones, about 70% of which are singletons. Material: PBMCs. Receptors originate from a middle-aged woman in good health and CMV-seronegative.

The gene calls are TRBV19 and TRBJ1-5; tentatively, D is TRBD1 (5 bases). V was shortened by 4 bases and J by 0 bases, with 19 bases between the two germline ends. The CDR3 covers 18 residues. Germline assignment: CDR1 LNHDA and CDR2 SQIVND (reference sequence). The CDR3 sequence: CASSTPGQLDSSNQPQHF. As DNA, the CDR3 is TGTGCCAGTAGTACCCCAGGGCAGTTAGACAGTAGCAATCAGCCCCAGCATTTT.

The V call is TRBV5-1, the J call TRBJ2-6, with 7 bases that match TRBD2. The J segment lost 2 bases and the V segment lost 3 bases, leaving 5 bases of the junction unmatched. Germline V gene lookup returns CDR1 SGHRS and CDR2 YFSETQ. This CDR3 is 16 amino acids long. The chain's CDR3 is CASSWDRGAGANVLTF. CDR3 sequence (DNA): TGCGCCAGCAGCTGGGACCGGGGGGCTGGGGCCAACGTCCTGACTTTC.

The chain recombines TRBV7-7 with TRBJ2-1; TRBD1 might be the D (5 bases). Germline CDR1 is SSHAT and CDR2 is FNYEAQ (reference sequence). The V end lost 1 base, the J end lost 10 bases, and 8 bases lay between the germline ends. This CDR3 contains 12 residues. CDR3 in amino acids: CASSLDAGEQFF. CDR3 in DNA: TGTGCCAGCAGCTTAGACGCAGGGGAGCAGTTCTTC.